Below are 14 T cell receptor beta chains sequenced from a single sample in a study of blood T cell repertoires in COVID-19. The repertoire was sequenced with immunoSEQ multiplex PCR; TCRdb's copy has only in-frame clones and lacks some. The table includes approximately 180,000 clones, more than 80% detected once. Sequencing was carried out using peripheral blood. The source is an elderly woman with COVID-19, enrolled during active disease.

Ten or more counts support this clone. The CDR3 is CATPGPTTSNTGELFF. The CDR3 DNA follows: TGTGCCACCCCTGGCCCCACAACCTCGAACACCGGGGAGCTGTTTTTT. This rearrangement joins TRBV24-1 to TRBJ2-2; D uncertain. The CDR3 is 16 residues long. With 9 bases removed from V and 0 bases from J, the gap between germline ends came to 16 bases. CDR1 KGHDR and CDR2 SFDVKD come from the germline V gene.

The CDR3 region is CASSLNRQGIANTGELFF. The CDR3 DNA is TGCGCCAGCAGCTTGAATCGACAGGGGATCGCGAACACCGGGGAGCTGTTTTTT. The chain carries TRBV5-1 and TRBJ2-2, with 8 nucleotides matching TRBD1. This CDR3 has 18 residues. Germline CDR1 reads SGHRS; CDR2 reads YFSETQ. V was clipped by 1 base and J by 0 bases; unmatched bases: 8.

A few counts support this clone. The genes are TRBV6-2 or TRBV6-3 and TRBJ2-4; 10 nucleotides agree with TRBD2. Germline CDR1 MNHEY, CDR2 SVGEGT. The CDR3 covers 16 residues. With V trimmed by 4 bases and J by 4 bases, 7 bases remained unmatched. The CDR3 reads CASSWIYSGGKNIQYF. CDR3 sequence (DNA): TGTGCCAGCAGTTGGATTTATAGCGGGGGGAAAAACATTCAGTACTTC.

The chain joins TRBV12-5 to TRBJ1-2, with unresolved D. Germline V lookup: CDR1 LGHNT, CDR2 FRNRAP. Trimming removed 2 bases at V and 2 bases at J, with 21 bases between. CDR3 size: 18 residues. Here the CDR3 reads CASGLSYSHLLKNYGYTF. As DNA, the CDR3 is TGTGCTAGTGGTTTGAGCTACAGCCACTTACTTAAAAACTATGGCTACACCTTC.

CDR3 coding DNA: TGTGCCAGCAGTTTCACTATCGCGGCTAGCGGGAGATATGAGCAGTTCTTC. Translating gives CASSFTIAASGRYEQFF. The chain combines TRBV28 with TRBJ2-1, with TRBD2 matching over 10 bases. This CDR3 contains 17 residues. CDR1 and CDR2 from the germline V gene are MDHEN and SYDVKM. V lost 3 bases, J lost 8 bases, and 13 bases stayed unmatched. The full variable domain, in which reference TRBV28 and TRBJ2-1 provide the parts outside the CDR3, is DVKVTQSSRYLVKRTGEKVFLECVQDMDHENMFWYRQDPGLGLRLIYFSYDVKMKEKGDIPEGYSVSREKKERFSLILESASTNQTSMYLCASSFTIAASGRYEQFFGPGTRLTVL.

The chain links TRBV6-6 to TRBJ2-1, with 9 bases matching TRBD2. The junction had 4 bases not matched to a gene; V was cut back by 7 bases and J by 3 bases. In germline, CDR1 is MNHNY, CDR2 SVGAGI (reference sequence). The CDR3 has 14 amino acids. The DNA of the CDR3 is TGTGCCAGCACCCAGCGGGGGGACTACAATGAGCAGTTCTTC. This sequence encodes CASTQRGDYNEQFF.

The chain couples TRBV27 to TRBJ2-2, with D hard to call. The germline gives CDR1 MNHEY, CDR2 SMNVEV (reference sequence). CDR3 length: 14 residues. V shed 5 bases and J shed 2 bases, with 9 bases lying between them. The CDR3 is CASSALVNTGELFF. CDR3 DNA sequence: TGTGCCAGCAGTGCCCTAGTAAACACCGGGGAGCTGTTTTTT.

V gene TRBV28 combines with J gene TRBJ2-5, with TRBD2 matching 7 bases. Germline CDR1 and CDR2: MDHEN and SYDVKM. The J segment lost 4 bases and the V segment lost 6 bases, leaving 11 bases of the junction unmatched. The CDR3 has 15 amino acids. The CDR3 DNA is TGTGCCAGCAGATCGAGCGGGACTCACGTAGAGACCCAGTACTTC. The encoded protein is CASRSSGTHVETQYF.

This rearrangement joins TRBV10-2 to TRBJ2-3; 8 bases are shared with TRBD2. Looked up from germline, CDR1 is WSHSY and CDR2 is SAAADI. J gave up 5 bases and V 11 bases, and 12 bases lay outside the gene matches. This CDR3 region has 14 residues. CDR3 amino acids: CAAATTSGEDTQYF. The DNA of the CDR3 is TGCGCCGCAGCAACCACTAGCGGAGAAGATACGCAGTATTTT.

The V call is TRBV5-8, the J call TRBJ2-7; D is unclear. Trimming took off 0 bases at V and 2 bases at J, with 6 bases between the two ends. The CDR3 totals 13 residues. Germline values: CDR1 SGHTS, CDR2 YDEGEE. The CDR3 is CASSLGRAYEQYF. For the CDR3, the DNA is TGTGCCAGCAGCTTGGGACGGGCCTACGAGCAGTACTTC.

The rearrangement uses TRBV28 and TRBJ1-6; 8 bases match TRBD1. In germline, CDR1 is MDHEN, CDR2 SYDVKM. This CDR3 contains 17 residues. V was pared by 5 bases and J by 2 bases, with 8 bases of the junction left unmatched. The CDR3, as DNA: TGTGCCAGCAGTCTAGGACAGGGAGGACCCTATAATTCACCCCTCCACTTT. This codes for CASSLGQGGPYNSPLHF.

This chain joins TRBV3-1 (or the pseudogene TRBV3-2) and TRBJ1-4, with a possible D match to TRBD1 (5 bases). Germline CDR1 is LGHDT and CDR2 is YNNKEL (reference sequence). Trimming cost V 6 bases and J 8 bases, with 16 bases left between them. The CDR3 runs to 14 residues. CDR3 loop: CASSSRDWEEKLFF. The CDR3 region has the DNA TGTGCCAGCAGTTCCCGGGACTGGGAAGAAAAACTGTTTTTT.

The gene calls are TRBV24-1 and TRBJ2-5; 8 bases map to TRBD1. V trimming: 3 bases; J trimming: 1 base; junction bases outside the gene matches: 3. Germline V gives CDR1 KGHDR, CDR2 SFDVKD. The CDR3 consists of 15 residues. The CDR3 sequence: CATSDRDRTQETQYF. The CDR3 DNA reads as TGTGCCACCAGTGATCGGGACAGGACCCAAGAGACCCAGTACTTC.

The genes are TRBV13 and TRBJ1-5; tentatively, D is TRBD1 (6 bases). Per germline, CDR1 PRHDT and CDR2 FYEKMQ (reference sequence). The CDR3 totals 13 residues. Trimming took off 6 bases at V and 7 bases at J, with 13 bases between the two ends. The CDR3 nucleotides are TGTGCCAGCAGTGCAGGGGTAGGGCAGCCCCAGCATTTT. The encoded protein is CASSAGVGQPQHF.